A selection of T cell receptor beta chains follows, all from one sample in a study of blood T cell repertoires in COVID-19. Generated by immunoSEQ multiplex PCR, the TCRdb table keeps only in-frame clones and is missing some. The sample holds tens of thousands of clones, around 85% seen once. The sample consisted of peripheral blood. These receptors were collected from a man between 70 and 80 years old with acute or convalescent COVID-19. The CDR3 runs from the conserved cysteine through the conserved F or W. A D gene is named only where the DNA matches it firmly. Size is stated for part of the rows, as once, few or many counts, or as a class when the clone is expanded.

clone_size d_call j_call v_call cdr3_nt cdr3_aa
NA NA TRBJ2-1 TRBV5-1 TGCGCCAGCAGCTTGGGACCCGGGAATGAGCAGTTCTTC CASSLGPGNEQFF
NA TRBD2 TRBJ2-1 TRBV5-6 TGTGCCAGCAGCCAAACAGCGGGAGCCTCGTATAATGAGCAGTTCTTC CASSQTAGASYNEQFF
NA NA TRBJ1-4 TRBV15 TGTGCCACCAGCAGAGACCAATCAACTAATGAAAAACTGTTTTTT CATSRDQSTNEKLFF
NA TRBD1 TRBJ1-2 TRBV6-5 TGTGCCAGCTCTACAGGGGGATTTGGCTACACCTTC CASSTGGFGYTF
NA TRBD2 TRBJ2-7 TRBV6-1 TGTGCCAGCAGTGATAAGTTGCTAGCGGTAACCTACGAGCAGTACTTC CASSDKLLAVTYEQYF
NA NA TRBJ1-2 TRBV4-2 TGTGCCAGCAGCCAAGGTCCGGGAGCGGAGAACTATGGCTACACCTTC CASSQGPGAENYGYTF
NA TRBD1 TRBJ1-6 TRBV6-2/TRBV6-3 TGTGCCAGCAGTTACCGAATCGGACAGGGGGCCTCTTCACCCCTCCACTTT CASSYRIGQGASSPLHF
NA NA TRBJ1-1 TRBV9 TGTGCCAGCAGCGCGGTACAGGGGAACACTGAAGCTTTCTTT CASSAVQGNTEAFF
NA NA TRBJ2-7 TRBV5-1 TGCGCCAGCAGCTTGGGGACACACTCCTACGAGCAGTACTTC CASSLGTHSYEQYF
NA NA TRBJ1-5 TRBV6-5 TGTGCCAGCACTACCGGAGATCAGCCCCAGCATTTT CASTTGDQPQHF
medium-sized NA TRBJ2-2 TRBV9 TGTGCCAGCACGGTCAAGAACACCGGGGAGCTGTTTTTT CASTVKNTGELFF
NA TRBD2 TRBJ2-2 TRBV4-3 TGCGCCAGCAGCCAAGAACAACTAGCGGACAACACCGGGGAGCTGTTTTTT CASSQEQLADNTGELFF
NA TRBD2 TRBJ2-1 TRBV7-8 TGTGCCAGCAGCTTAAGGACTAGCGGGAGTTACGATGAGCAGTTCTTC CASSLRTSGSYDEQFF
NA TRBD1 TRBJ2-7 TRBV29-1 TGCAGCACTGGGGGACCGGGACAGGGATCCTACGAGCAGTACTTC CSTGGPGQGSYEQYF
NA NA TRBJ2-2 TRBV5-4 TGTGCCAGCAGCTTGGAAAGCTGGGGGGAGCTGTTTTTT CASSLESWGELFF
NA TRBD1 TRBJ1-5 TRBV6-2/TRBV6-3 TGTGCCAGCAGTAACCCTTTTGGGACAGGGAATAGCAATCAGCCCCAGCATTTT CASSNPFGTGNSNQPQHF
NA TRBD2 TRBJ2-7 TRBV18 TGTGCCAGCTCACCTTTAGCGGGAGAGGGATACGAGCAGTACTTC CASSPLAGEGYEQYF
once TRBD1 TRBJ2-7 TRBV15 TGTGCCACCAGCAGAGATACAGGGGGCTACGAGCAGTACTTC CATSRDTGGYEQYF
once TRBD2 TRBJ2-1 TRBV24-1 TGTGCCACCAGTCGATCTAGCGGGGGTAATGAGCAGTTCTTC CATSRSSGGNEQFF
NA NA TRBJ2-7 TRBV2 TGTGCCAGCGGCTTACCGGGCTCCTACGAGCAGTACTTC CASGLPGSYEQYF
once NA TRBJ1-1 TRBV12-3/TRBV12-4 TGTGCCAGCAGTCGACAACAGCAATCGGAAGCTTTCTTT CASSRQQQSEAFF
NA NA TRBJ1-2 TRBV29-1 TGCAGCGTTGAGGTTGGAGCTAACTATGGCTACACCTTC CSVEVGANYGYTF
once NA TRBJ1-3 TRBV18 TGTGCCAGCTCACCACTCGTCAGGCGCTCTGGAAACACCATATATTTT CASSPLVRRSGNTIYF
NA TRBD2 TRBJ2-7 TRBV13 TGTGCCAGCAGCTCATCTAGCGGGAGGGCCGAGCAGTACTTC CASSSSSGRAEQYF
NA TRBD2 TRBJ2-1 TRBV2 TGTGCCAGCCCGGCCGGGGGGGCCCCTTACAATGAGCAGTTCTTC CASPAGGAPYNEQFF
NA TRBD1 TRBJ2-7 TRBV11-2 TGTGCCAGCAGCTTAGATTACAGGGGGCCCTACGAGCAGTACTTC CASSLDYRGPYEQYF
NA NA TRBJ1-6 TRBV3-1/TRBV3-2 TGTGCCAGCAGCCCCCAGCGTAATTCACCCCTCCACTTT CASSPQRNSPLHF
NA NA TRBJ1-1 TRBV19 TGTGCCAGTAGTATAGATCTAATGACTGGAGCTTTCTTT CASSIDLMTGAFF
NA TRBD2 TRBJ2-7 TRBV7-9 TGTGCCAGCAGCCACGGCGAGCGGGGATCCTACGAGCAGTACTTC CASSHGERGSYEQYF
NA TRBD1 TRBJ1-4 TRBV6-2/TRBV6-3 TGTGCCAGCAGCCCAGAGGGGGCTGAAGAAAAACTGTTTTTT CASSPEGAEEKLFF
NA TRBD1 TRBJ1-2 TRBV15 TGTGCCACCAGCAGAGGCCCGGGACAGGTCTTTAACTATGGCTACACCTTC CATSRGPGQVFNYGYTF
NA NA TRBJ2-5 TRBV5-1 TGCGCCAGCAGCCAGACGACAGATCAAGAGACCCAGTACTTC CASSQTTDQETQYF
once NA TRBJ2-7 TRBV7-9 TGTGCCAGCAGCATCGGGGATGAGCAGTACTTC CASSIGDEQYF
NA TRBD1 TRBJ1-1 TRBV29-1 TGCAGCGCTCCGGGACAGGTGAACACTGAAGCTTTCTTT CSAPGQVNTEAFF
NA NA TRBJ2-1 TRBV5-1 TGCGCCAGCAGACTGGACAGCGGCTACAATGAGCAGTTCTTC CASRLDSGYNEQFF
once NA TRBJ2-2 TRBV7-3 TGTGCCAGCAGCTTAACTGGCTCCCCAGCCGGGGAGCTGTTTTTT CASSLTGSPAGELFF
NA NA TRBJ1-2 TRBV6-5 TGTGCCAGCAGATATTTGGGGACTACCTATGGCTACACCTTC CASRYLGTTYGYTF
NA TRBD1 TRBJ1-5 TRBV7-2 TGTGCCAGCAGCTTCCTCCCGGGACAGGCTTACGGAAGCAATCAGCCCCAGCATTTT CASSFLPGQAYGSNQPQHF
NA NA TRBJ1-1 TRBV2 TGTGCCAGCAAGACGGGACAATCAAACACTGAAGCTTTCTTT CASKTGQSNTEAFF
few NA TRBJ2-4 TRBV3-1/TRBV3-2 TGTGCCAGCAGCCATGCAGGGGGGGCCAAAAACATTCAGTACTTC CASSHAGGAKNIQYF
few NA TRBJ2-7 TRBV7-2 TGTGCCAGCAGCTTAGTACAGGGTGCCTACGAGCAGTACTTC CASSLVQGAYEQYF
NA NA TRBJ2-2 TRBV9 TGTGCCAGCAGCGTTGGGCTCGGGGAGCTGTTTTTT CASSVGLGELFF
NA TRBD1 TRBJ2-7 TRBV28 TGTGCCAGCAGAAAATCCGGGACAGGATACTCCTACGAGCAGTACTTC CASRKSGTGYSYEQYF
once TRBD1 TRBJ1-1 TRBV5-6 TGTGCCAGCAGCCCCATGGGACAGCCGAACACTGAAGCTTTCTTT CASSPMGQPNTEAFF
NA NA TRBJ2-5 TRBV20-1 TGCAGTGCTACGCGTAGAGAGACCCAGTACTTC CSATRRETQYF
NA TRBD1 TRBJ2-5 TRBV11-3 TGTGCCAGCAGCAAGCGGACAGGGGGCCAAGAGACCCAGTACTTC CASSKRTGGQETQYF
NA NA TRBJ2-5 TRBV14 TGTGCCAGCAGCCAAGGGGGGACATCAGCGTGGGGGACCCAGTACTTC CASSQGGTSAWGTQYF
NA NA TRBJ2-3 TRBV11-1 TGTGCCAGCAGCTTAGGAGGTAGCACAGATACGCAGTATTTT CASSLGGSTDTQYF
NA TRBD1 TRBJ2-3 TRBV28 TGTGCCAGCAGTTCCGGGACAGGGGTCACAGATACGCAGTATTTT CASSSGTGVTDTQYF
NA NA TRBJ1-6 TRBV18 TGTGCCAGCTCACCGAATATCAGGCAGGGGAAGAATTCACCCCTCCACTTT CASSPNIRQGKNSPLHF
NA NA TRBJ1-2 TRBV29-1 TGCAGCGCCTCCGGCGGGGAAGAGGCTTTCTATGGCTACACCTTC CSASGGEEAFYGYTF
NA NA TRBJ2-1 TRBV6-7 NA CASSYFGPGQGDNEQFF
NA TRBD1 TRBJ2-7 TRBV11-2 TGTGCCAGCAGCTTAGGGACAGGGTTCTACGAGCAGTACTTC CASSLGTGFYEQYF
few NA TRBJ1-5 TRBV21-1 TGTGCCAGCAGCTATTTGGCAGTCAATCAGCCCCAGCATTTT CASSYLAVNQPQHF
NA NA TRBJ2-1 TRBV27 TGTGCCAGCACGCGGGATGTGCGATATGAGCAGTTCTTC CASTRDVRYEQFF